This T cell receptor beta chain was identified in a study of type 1 and type 2 diabetes patients. Turning to the study itself: Across the study, about 19,000,000 paired-end reads were produced.

The germline CDR1 and CDR2 sequences are SQVTM and ANQGSEA. This CDR3 contains 12 residues. The PCR template was genomic DNA. Amplification of the beta chain CDR3 used 30 forward and 13 reverse multiplex primers. TCRdb called the multiplex PCR reads again in MiXCR, with one record for every CDR3 protein. The table lists 280,000 or so distinct CDR3 sequences, more than 40% of them singletons. Material for sequencing was peripheral blood mononuclear cells (PBMCs). This TCR derives from a young man with type 2 diabetes. This rearrangement joins TRBV29-1 to TRBJ1-4; no clear D. In DNA, the CDR3 is TGCAGTGCGTTTGCAACTAATGAAAAACTGTTTTTT. Protein product: CSAFATNEKLFF.